Below are 32 T cell receptor beta chains sequenced from a single sample in a study of cytomegalovirus exposure and HLA in healthy donors. Sequenced by immunoSEQ multiplex PCR; TCRdb stores in-frame clones only, minus some. The sample holds under 300,000 clones, around 89% seen once. Specimen: PBMCs. The receptors were gathered from a young woman in good health and CMV-seronegative.

The gene calls are TRBV27 and TRBJ2-1; 7 positions agree with TRBD1. This CDR3 comprises 14 residues. Germline CDR1 MNHEY, CDR2 SMNVEV (reference sequence). V lost 8 bases and J lost 9; bases outside the gene matches: 13. The CDR3 sequence is CASADRAFVTEQFF. The CDR3 DNA follows: TGTGCCAGCGCTGACAGGGCCTTCGTTACTGAGCAGTTCTTC.

The V call is TRBV18, the J call TRBJ1-6, with D unclear. Germline V CDR1 and CDR2: KGHSH, LQKENI. The V gene lost 1 base and the J gene lost 0 bases, with 16 bases spanning the gap. The CDR3 runs to 19 residues. The DNA of the CDR3 is TGTGCCAGCTCACCACGGGCAGGCTATGAAGGCTCCTATAATTCACCCCTCCACTTT. Its protein product is CASSPRAGYEGSYNSPLHF.

The gene calls are TRBV6-1 and TRBJ2-7; D perhaps matches TRBD1 (5 bases). Germline V lookup: CDR1 MNHNS, CDR2 SASEGT. CDR3 length: 15 residues. Trimming left V 4 bases short and J 3 bases short, with 16 bases between. The CDR3 loop is CASSGGHGPFYEQYF. In DNA form, the CDR3 reads TGTGCCAGCAGTGGAGGACACGGACCTTTCTACGAGCAGTACTTC.

The chain is built from TRBV5-3 and TRBJ2-2; weak D call: TRBD2 (5 bases). TRBV5-3 is reported as an ORF; its role is uncertain. V lost 4 bases and J 3 bases, leaving 13 bases between the germline ends. The CDR3 extends over 15 amino acids. The CDR3 region has the DNA TGTGCCAGAAGCCTGTGCGGGCGCGACACCGGGGAGCTGTTTTTT. Protein: CARSLCGRDTGELFF.

This rearrangement joins TRBV27 to TRBJ1-2; 8 nucleotides align to TRBD1. Germline lookup yields CDR1 MNHEY and CDR2 SMNVEV (reference sequence). Losses at the gene ends were 5 bases for V and 4 bases for J; bases not matched to a gene: 3. There are 13 residues in the CDR3. The CDR3 loop reads CASSIGQGYGYTF. The CDR3 nucleotides are TGTGCCAGCAGTATCGGACAGGGCTATGGCTACACCTTC.

The chain is built from TRBV27 and TRBJ1-1; D gene uncertain. Germline CDR1 is MNHEY and CDR2 is SMNVEV (reference sequence). V was trimmed by 2 bases and J by 0 bases, leaving 7 bases between them. The CDR3 sequence is 14 residues long. Written as DNA, the CDR3 is TGTGCCAGCAGTTTAATGTCCATGAACACTGAAGCTTTCTTT. As protein: CASSLMSMNTEAFF.

The gene calls are TRBV7-8 and TRBJ2-2; 9 nucleotides line up with TRBD1. Losses at the gene ends were 1 base for V and 6 bases for J; bases not matched to a gene: 15. This CDR3 contains 19 residues. CDR1 is SGHVS, CDR2 FQNEAQ, per germline. CDR3 nucleotides: TGTGCCAGCAGCTTAGGTCCCGGACAGGGGAAAACTTTGGCCGGGGAGCTGTTTTTT. Amino acid sequence: CASSLGPGQGKTLAGELFF.

The CDR3 sequence is CATLMTSGGTDTQYF. CDR3 DNA: TGTGCCACATTAATGACTAGCGGGGGCACAGATACGCAGTATTTT. This chain connects TRBV6-5 to TRBJ2-3, with 11 bases lining up with TRBD2. V lost 10 bases, J lost 1 base, and 7 bases stayed unmatched. The CDR3 has 15 amino acids. Germline V gives CDR1 MNHEY, CDR2 SVGAGI.

In regard to this clone: The same CDR3 also results from other DNA sequences found in this sample. The rearrangement uses TRBV5-1 and TRBJ1-1; TRBD1 matches at 9 bases. The germline CDR1 and CDR2 sequences are SGHRS and YFSETQ. The CDR3 extends over 15 amino acids. V lost 4 bases, J lost 0 bases, and 4 bases stayed unmatched. CDR3 region: CASSLGQGMNTEAFF. The CDR3 DNA sequence: TGCGCCAGCAGCCTGGGACAGGGAATGAACACTGAAGCTTTCTTT.

This clone was seen just once. V is TRBV28 and J is TRBJ2-5; 10 positions match TRBD2. Germline trimming cut 6 bases from V and 5 bases from J; bases unmatched to any gene: 9. This CDR3 has 15 amino acids. Germline V gene data show CDR1 as MDHEN and CDR2 as SYDVKM. The CDR3 DNA follows: TGTGCCAGCAGCCCAAGCGGGGGGGCCGGGGAGACCCAGTACTTC. This codes for CASSPSGGAGETQYF.

This clone has just a few counts. This chain links TRBV5-1 with TRBJ1-6; TRBD1 aligns across 7 bases. The CDR3 contains 18 residues. Germline trimming cut 4 bases from V and 5 bases from J; bases unmatched to any gene: 15. CDR1 is SGHRS, CDR2 YFSETQ, per germline. Written as DNA, the CDR3 is TGCGCCAGCAGCCTACGGAAGCTTGAGGGACAGAATAATTCACCCCTCCACTTT. Protein: CASSLRKLEGQNNSPLHF.

The gene calls are TRBV7-9 and TRBJ1-2, with 9 nucleotides matching TRBD1. CDR3 length: 14 residues. CDR1 is SEHNR and CDR2 is FQNEAQ in the germline V gene (reference sequence). With V trimmed by 5 bases and J by 6 bases, 7 bases remained unmatched. The CDR3 reads CASSPAGTGHGYTF. The DNA of the CDR3 is TGTGCCAGCAGCCCAGCCGGGACAGGGCATGGCTACACCTTC.

This clone was counted a single time. The chain links TRBV11-1 to TRBJ2-7; D is possibly TRBD1 (6 bases). V was cut by 4 bases and J by 0 bases, with 16 bases left in between. Germline V gives CDR1 SGHAT, CDR2 FQDESV (reference sequence). CDR3 length: 16 residues. The CDR3 reads CASSSFATGSSYEQYF. The CDR3, as DNA: TGTGCCAGCAGCTCTTTCGCAACAGGGAGCTCCTACGAGCAGTACTTC. Supplemented by reference TRBV11-1 and TRBJ2-7, the full variable domain reads EAEVAQSPRYKITEKSQAVAFWCDPISGHATLYWYRQILGQGPELLVQFQDESVVDDSQLPKDRFSAERLKGVDSTLKIQPAELGDSAMYLCASSSFATGSSYEQYFGPGTRLTVT.

V and J are TRBV6-5 and TRBJ1-1; D is perhaps TRBD1 (6 bases). CDR3 length: 14 amino acids. Germline CDR1 is MNHEY and CDR2 is SVGAGI. V lost 2 bases and J lost 4, with 11 bases in between. This CDR3 reads CASSYTGSGTEAFF. Here the CDR3 DNA reads TGTGCCAGCAGTTACACAGGGTCCGGCACTGAAGCTTTCTTT.

The genes are TRBV5-6 and TRBJ2-5, with D perhaps TRBD2 (5 bases). V lost 2 bases and J lost 4, with 12 bases in between. The CDR3 extends over 14 amino acids. Germline-derived CDR1 and CDR2 are SGHDT and YYEEEE. CDR3: CASSFLTRGETQYF. CDR3 bases: TGTGCCAGCAGCTTTTTAACCCGGGGAGAGACCCAGTACTTC.

This chain links TRBV6-1 with TRBJ1-1; D unresolved. This CDR3 contains 14 residues. Germline lookup yields CDR1 MNHNS and CDR2 SASEGT. Trimming removed 2 bases from V and 4 bases from J, with 11 bases in between. The CDR3 DNA reads TGTGCCAGCAGTGAATGGGGAGGGAGCACTGAAGCTTTCTTT. This sequence encodes CASSEWGGSTEAFF.

The V call is TRBV5-1, the J call TRBJ2-7; 8 bases are a match to TRBD2. Germline V gene sequence: CDR1 SGHRS, CDR2 YFSETQ. This CDR3 contains 14 residues. Trimming removed 5 bases from V and 2 bases from J; junction bases left unmatched: 6. CDR3 residues: CASRSGSSTYEQYF. The CDR3 bases are TGCGCCAGCAGGAGCGGGAGCAGTACCTACGAGCAGTACTTC. Based on the CDR3 plus reference TRBV5-1 and TRBJ2-7, the full variable domain is KAGVTQTPRYLIKTRGQQVTLSCSPISGHRSVSWYQQTPGQGLQFLFEYFSETQRNKGNFPGRFSGRQFSNSRSEMNVSTLELGDSALYLCASRSGSSTYEQYFGPGTRLTVT.

The V and J genes are TRBV2 and TRBJ2-5; D uncertain. Germline CDR1 is SNHLY and CDR2 is FYNNEI. Trimming left V 6 bases short and J 5 bases short, with 10 bases between. This CDR3 is built from 12 residues. The CDR3 nucleotides are TGTGCCAGCAGCCCCCTCCGGGAGACCCAGTACTTC. This translates into CASSPLRETQYF. Drawing the rest from reference TRBV2 and TRBJ2-5, the complete variable domain is EPEVTQTPSHQVTQMGQEVILRCVPISNHLYFYWYRQILGQKVEFLVSFYNNEISEKSEIFDDQFSVERPDGSNFTLKIRSTKLEDSAMYFCASSPLRETQYFGPGTRLLVL.

The V gene is TRBV29-1, the J gene TRBJ2-5; D is unresolved. The CDR3 length is 15 residues. Trimming took 8 bases from V and 0 from J, leaving 19 bases between them. Germline CDR1 is SQVTM and CDR2 is ANQGSEA. CDR3 bases: TGCAGCTCACAAAGGAGAGGAACGGACCAAGAGACCCAGTACTTC. Its protein product is CSSQRRGTDQETQYF.

This sequence joins TRBV7-9 and TRBJ2-7; 11 bases match TRBD2. Germline V gene lookup returns CDR1 SEHNR and CDR2 FQNEAQ (reference sequence). The CDR3 has 15 amino acids. V lost 4 bases to trimming and J lost 5 bases; unmatched junction nucleotides: 7. CDR3 coding DNA: TGTGCCAGCAGCTACTTAGCGGGGGGGCCGAACGAGCAGTACTTC. Translated: CASSYLAGGPNEQYF.

The rearrangement joins TRBV6-1 to TRBJ2-2; D remains ambiguous. The germline V gene has CDR1 MNHNS and CDR2 SASEGT. V shed 2 bases and J shed 0 bases, with 10 bases lying between them. This CDR3 is built from 16 residues. The DNA for the CDR3 is TGTGCCAGCAGTGAATTACACAAACCGAACACCGGGGAGCTGTTTTTT. It yields the protein CASSELHKPNTGELFF.

This clone occurred once. V and J are TRBV9 and TRBJ2-5; D unresolved. The CDR3 is 14 amino acids. Trimming took 0 bases from V and 5 from J, leaving 11 bases between them. CDR1 is SGDLS, CDR2 YYNGEE, per germline. CDR3 sequence: CASSVVAYTETQYF. The CDR3 DNA reads as TGTGCCAGCAGCGTAGTGGCTTACACCGAGACCCAGTACTTC.

This clone was picked up one time. J is TRBJ1-1 and V is TRBV27; tentatively, D is TRBD1 (5 bases). The CDR3 is 14 residues long. Trimming took off 3 bases at V and 0 bases at J, with 8 bases between the two ends. Germline CDR1 is MNHEY and CDR2 is SMNVEV (reference sequence). The CDR3 DNA sequence: TGTGCCAGCAGTTTCCAGGGTCTGAACACTGAAGCTTTCTTT. Translating gives CASSFQGLNTEAFF.

The gene calls are TRBV7-9 and TRBJ2-2; D remains ambiguous. The CDR3 totals 16 residues. CDR1 is SEHNR, CDR2 FQNEAQ, per germline (reference sequence). Between the trimmed V and J ends, which lost 5 bases and 4 bases, there was a span of 17 bases. The CDR3 DNA follows: TGTGCCAGCAGCCACGAGGCGGTATTGGGCACCGGGGAGCTGTTTTTT. This gives the protein CASSHEAVLGTGELFF. The full variable domain, completed using reference TRBV7-9 and TRBJ2-2, is DTGVSQNPRHKITKRGQNVTFRCDPISEHNRLYWYRQTLGQGPEFLTYFQNEAQLEKSRLLSDRFSAERPKGSFSTLEIQRTEQGDSAMYLCASSHEAVLGTGELFFGEGSRLTVL.

The V call is TRBV16, the J call TRBJ2-1, with TRBD1 matching 8 bases. The CDR3 totals 16 residues. Trimming took 3 bases from V and 4 from J; bases not matched to a gene: 8. Germline V gene sequence: CDR1 KGHSY, CDR2 FQNENV. DNA of the CDR3: TGTGCCAGCAGCCAGTTGTCCGGACAGGGATACAATGAGCAGTTCTTC. Translated: CASSQLSGQGYNEQFF.

This chain joins TRBV7-3 and TRBJ2-2; D may be TRBD1 (6 bases). V gave up 5 bases and J gave up 6 bases, with 10 bases separating them. Germline V gives CDR1 SGHTA, CDR2 FQGTGA. CDR3 length equals 13 residues. CDR3 sequence (DNA): TGTGCCAGCAGCCCAACAGGGCCCGGGGAGCTGTTTTTT. It specifies CASSPTGPGELFF. Drawing the rest from reference TRBV7-3 and TRBJ2-2, the complete variable domain is GAGVSQTPSNKVTEKGKYVELRCDPISGHTALYWYRQSLGQGPEFLIYFQGTGAADDSGLPNDRFFAVRPEGSVSTLKIQRTERGDSAVYLCASSPTGPGELFFGEGSRLTVL.

The chain carries TRBV2 and TRBJ1-2; possible D gene TRBD1, 6 bases. The CDR3 has 13 residues. Germline CDR1 SNHLY, CDR2 FYNNEI. Trimming removed 4 bases from V and 2 bases from J, with 8 bases in between. The CDR3 DNA reads as TGTGCCAGCAGTGTGGACAGCAACTATGGCTACACCTTC. The encoded protein is CASSVDSNYGYTF.

The gene calls are TRBV11-3 and TRBJ2-1; 7 bases agree with TRBD1. This CDR3 has 14 amino acids. V lost 5 bases to trimming and J lost 6 bases; unmatched junction nucleotides: 7. Germline loops: CDR1 SGHNT, CDR2 YENEEA. The CDR3 loop reads CASSTYDRANEQFF. Here the CDR3 DNA reads TGTGCCAGCAGCACTTACGACAGGGCCAATGAGCAGTTCTTC.

This sequence joins TRBV6-6 and TRBJ2-1; 9 bases line up with TRBD2. Trimming removed 0 bases from V and 6 bases from J; junction bases left unmatched: 6. Germline V gene lookup returns CDR1 MNHNY and CDR2 SVGAGI (reference sequence). CDR3 length: 16 residues. The CDR3 spells CASSYSDPGLANEQFF. The CDR3 DNA follows: TGTGCCAGCAGTTACTCCGACCCGGGACTAGCCAATGAGCAGTTCTTC.

The chain carries TRBV7-8 and TRBJ2-4; 8 bases fit TRBD1. There are 16 residues in the CDR3. Trimming cost V 4 bases and J 8 bases; bases outside gene matches: 13. The germline CDR1 and CDR2 sequences are SGHVS and FQNEAQ. The CDR3 spells CASSYRLDRGIDIQYF. The CDR3 DNA follows: TGTGCCAGCAGCTACAGACTCGACAGGGGAATAGACATTCAGTACTTC.

The chain has TRBV28 and TRBJ1-1; unclear D gene. The length of the CDR3 is 14 residues. Germline CDR1 and CDR2: MDHEN and SYDVKM. Trimming pared 3 bases from V and 0 bases from J, leaving 8 bases between. CDR3 loop: CASSFGRMNTEAFF. CDR3 DNA: TGTGCCAGCAGTTTTGGGAGAATGAACACTGAAGCTTTCTTT.

The chain joins TRBV28 to TRBJ1-3; TRBD1 might be the D (6 bases). The germline V and J ends were trimmed by 3 bases and 2 bases, with 8 bases remaining between them. The CDR3 is made up of 14 amino acids. Germline assignment: CDR1 MDHEN and CDR2 SYDVKM. The CDR3: CASSFSGAGNTIYF. CDR3 bases: TGTGCCAGCAGTTTTTCAGGGGCTGGAAACACCATATATTTT.